The clone carrying this TCR beta chain was picked up one time. This sample also contains other DNA sequences that code for the same CDR3. The sample originates from a study of blood T cell repertoires in COVID-19. Study in general: There were acute and convalescent COVID-19 samples, and they came from the United States, Italy and Spain. PBMCs, B-cell-depleted T cells, or T cells provided the cDNA or gDNA that made up the material.

In the original workflow: Amplified reference gene primers provided the basis for estimating nucleated cell counts. Using immunoSEQ multiplex PCR, the repertoire was profiled, and TCRdb retains in-frame clones only, with some absent. From that table come the V and J calls and clone size; the DNA was used to work out D and trimming. The repertoire holds tens of thousands of clones, with about nine tenths as singletons. Germline CDR1 KGHSH, CDR2 LQKENI. The CDR3 is 18 residues long. J was trimmed by 6 bases and V by 6 bases; bases with no gene match: 22. The TCR originated in a woman aged 45-65 years with active or convalescent COVID-19. Sequencing was performed on peripheral blood. The V call is TRBV18, the J call TRBJ2-7, with 8 positions matching TRBD2. CDR3 nucleotide sequence: TGTGCCAGCTCCCTAAACGGACCGTTAGCGGGGAGTCTCGGCGAGCAGTACTTC. Translating it yields CASSLNGPLAGSLGEQYF.